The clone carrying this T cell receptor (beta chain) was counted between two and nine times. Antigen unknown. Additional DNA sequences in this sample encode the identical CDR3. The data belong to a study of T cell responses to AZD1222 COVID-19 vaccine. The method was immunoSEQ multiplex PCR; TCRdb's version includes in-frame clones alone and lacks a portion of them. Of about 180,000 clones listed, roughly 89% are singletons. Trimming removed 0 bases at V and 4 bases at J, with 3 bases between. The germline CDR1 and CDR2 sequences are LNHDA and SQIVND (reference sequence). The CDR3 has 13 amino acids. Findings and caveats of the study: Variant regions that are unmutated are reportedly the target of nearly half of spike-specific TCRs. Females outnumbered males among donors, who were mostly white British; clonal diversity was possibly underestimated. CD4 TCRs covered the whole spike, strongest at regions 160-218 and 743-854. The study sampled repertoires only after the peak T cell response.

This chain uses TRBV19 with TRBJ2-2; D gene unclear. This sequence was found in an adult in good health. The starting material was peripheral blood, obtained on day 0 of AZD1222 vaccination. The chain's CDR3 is CASSIEGTGELFF. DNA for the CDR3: TGTGCCAGTAGTATAGAGGGCACCGGGGAGCTGTTTTTT. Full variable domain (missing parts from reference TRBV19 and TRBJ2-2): DGGITQSPKYLFRKEGQNVTLSCEQNLNHDAMYWYRQDPGQGLRLIYYSQIVNDFQKGDIAEGYSVSREKKESFPLTVTSAQKNPTAFYLCASSIEGTGELFFGEGSRLTVL.